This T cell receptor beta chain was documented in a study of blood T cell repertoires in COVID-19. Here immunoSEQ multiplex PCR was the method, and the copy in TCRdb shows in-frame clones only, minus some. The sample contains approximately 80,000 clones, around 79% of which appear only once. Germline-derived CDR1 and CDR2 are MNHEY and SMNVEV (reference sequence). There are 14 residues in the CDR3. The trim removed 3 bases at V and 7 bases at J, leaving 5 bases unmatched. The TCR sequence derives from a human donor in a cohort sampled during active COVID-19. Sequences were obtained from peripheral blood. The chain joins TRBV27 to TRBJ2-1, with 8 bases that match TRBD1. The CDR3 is CASSFGQGANEQFF. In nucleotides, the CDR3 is TGTGCCAGCAGTTTTGGACAGGGCGCGAATGAGCAGTTCTTC.